This T cell receptor (beta chain) comes out of a study of Tregs in tolerant kidney transplant recipients. The V end was cut by 5 bases, the J end by 5 bases, with 19 bases between. The CDR3 has 16 amino acids. Mixed chimerism was transient after nonmyeloablative marrow transplants from related graft donors. Sequencing was performed with immunoSEQ multiplex PCR; in TCRdb, only in-frame clones are kept and a portion is missing. Of approximately 81,000 clones in the sample, roughly nine tenths were seen once. This rearrangement joins TRBV6-7 to TRBJ1-5, with TRBD1 as a possible D gene (6 bases). TRBV6-7 belongs to the ORF category, with a function that is uncertain. The sequence was collected from a human patient who received a combined kidney and bone marrow transplant. Some of the T cells may derive from the graft donor. The sample was CD4+ T cells from blood (PBMCs), taken 24 months after the transplant. The CDR3 DNA reads as TGTGCCAGCAGTCGAGTTAGTAGAACAGGGTATCAGCCCCAGCATTTT. This translates into CASSRVSRTGYQPQHF.